What follows describes a single TCR beta chain. Its target is unknown. Purities over 95% were achieved in all sorted populations. This CDR3 has 16 amino acids. The entry originates in a study of beta chain features in type 1 diabetes. Study results and limitations: It was not settled here whether HLA type affects TCRB rearrangement.

Isolated RNA was reverse transcribed in full, so expressed TCRB transcripts were sequenced. The table came from immunoSEQ multiplex PCR; TCRdb's copy has only in-frame clones and leaves some out. The sample records about 900,000 clones, roughly 16% being singletons. This chain connects TRBV1 to TRBJ2-7. TRBV1 is described as a pseudogene. The source of this sequence is a woman aged 18-35 years in good health. Source material: naive CD4+ T cells from blood. CDR3: CTSSGRSERCSYEQYF. CDR3 coding DNA: TGCACCAGCAGCGGGCGGTCGGAGAGGTGTTCTTACGAGCAGTACTTC.